Given below is one T cell receptor beta chain in context. Its antigen is unidentified. The data were obtained in a study of shared clonotypes between healthy human individuals. Study observations and caveats: Memory subsets generally showed smaller estimated richness than naive subsets did. Clonotypes which were not shared had lower generation probabilities than clonotypes that all four donors shared.

Evenly divided among several immunoSEQ plates was the genomic DNA of each subset. Measured with immunoSEQ multiplex PCR; TCRdb has only the in-frame clones, and not every one. The repertoire holds some 2 million clones, with about 95% as singletons. CD45RO-negative, CCR7-positively selected cells formed the naive CD8 fraction, excluding terminally differentiated effector memory CD45RA+ cells. Everyone who donated was a Caucasian adult who lived in Nashville, Tennessee. The V gene lost 2 bases and the J gene lost 5 bases, with 9 bases spanning the gap. Per the germline V gene, CDR1 is LGHNA and CDR2 is YNFKEQ. The CDR3 is 13 amino acids.

The chain combines TRBV4-2 with TRBJ2-5, with a weak D call TRBD2 (6 bases). The specimen was naive CD8+ T cells sorted from blood. The source is a man between 18 and 35 years old in good health. CDR3 DNA: TGTGCCAGCAGCCAACCAGGGAGGGAGACCCAGTACTTC. Translating it yields CASSQPGRETQYF.